This T cell receptor (beta chain) was identified in a study of T cells in Graves' hyperthyroidism and ophthalmopathy. Authors of the study amplified TCR beta CDR3 regions from RNA transcripts. The study used the HTBI primer set for a first-round RT-PCR of the TCR CDR3. TCRdb redid the calling of the multiplex PCR reads with MiXCR, one entry per CDR3 protein. The table records about half a million distinct CDR3 sequences, about 20% of them present only once. Findings of the study overall: In validation, the model predicted ophthalmopathy. These predictions came a median approximately six months before onset.

This clonotype appeared a few times. Antigen specificity is unknown. Trimming pared 1 base from V and 7 bases from J, leaving 11 bases between. This CDR3 is built from 15 residues. Per the germline V gene, CDR1 is LGHDT and CDR2 is YNNKEL (reference sequence). The TCR comes from a man aged 40-49 years with Graves' ophthalmopathy. The chain has TRBV3-1 and TRBJ1-6; D is possibly TRBD1 (5 bases). Sequencing was carried out using blood. The CDR3 here is CASSQGAGRNSPLHF. The DNA of the CDR3 is TGTGCCAGCAGCCAAGGGGCAGGGAGGAATTCACCCCTCCACTTT.